Shown below are 28 T cell receptor beta chains from a single sample sequenced in a study of early T cells in non-severe SARS-CoV-2 infection. TCRdb fed the 5' RACE reads into MiXCR, producing one record per CDR3 protein. The table has about 80,000 distinct CDR3 sequences, about 11% seen once; the top ten hold 4.7%. Specimen: whole blood. Every receptor here comes from an adult who was a healthcare worker with PCR-confirmed SARS-CoV-2 infection or an uninfected control (not recorded which).

This clonotype came up many times. CDR3 in amino acids: CASSLRGARTGELFF. The CDR3, as DNA: TGTGCCAGCAGCTTACGGGGGGCGCGGACCGGGGAGCTGTTTTTT. V gene TRBV11-2 combines with J gene TRBJ2-2; D is possibly TRBD2 (7 bases). The CDR3 totals 15 residues. Trimming cost V 2 bases and J 5 bases, with 12 bases left between them. Germline lookup yields CDR1 SGHAT and CDR2 FQNNGV.

This clonotype was detected ten times or more. The chain employs TRBV14 and TRBJ2-1; D remains unclear. CDR1 and CDR2 (germline): SGHDN, FVKESK. The CDR3 is made up of 13 amino acids. Trimming took off 2 bases at V and 6 bases at J, with 8 bases between the two ends. CDR3 in amino acids: CASSQTGRNEQFF. CDR3 bases: TGTGCCAGCAGCCAAACGGGCCGCAATGAGCAGTTCTTC. The variable domain in full, with the rest retrieved from reference TRBV14 and TRBJ2-1, is EAGVTQFPSHSVIEKGQTVTLRCDPISGHDNLYWYRRVMGKEIKFLLHFVKESKQDESGMPNNRFLAERTGGTYSTLKVQPAELEDSGVYFCASSQTGRNEQFFGPGTRLTVL.

In regard to this clonotype: The germline gene is not matched at one end of the junction; a read error may be the cause. This rearrangement joins TRBV20-1 to TRBJ2-1; weak D call: TRBD2 (5 bases). CDR1 and CDR2 from the germline V gene are DFQATT and SNEGSKA (reference sequence). The CDR3 is 12 residues long. The CDR3 here is CSASTGYKEQFF. DNA of the CDR3: TGCAGTGCTAGTACGGGGTACAAGGAGCAGTTCTTC.

This clonotype came up many times. This sequence joins TRBV11-2 and TRBJ2-5, with D possibly being TRBD2 (6 bases). The CDR3 is made up of 14 amino acids. Germline lookup yields CDR1 SGHAT and CDR2 FQNNGV. Trimming took 5 bases from V and 4 from J, leaving 14 bases between them. The CDR3 DNA reads as TGTGCCAGCAGCCCCTATCCCGGGAGAGAGACCCAGTACTTC. Protein: CASSPYPGRETQYF. The full variable domain, with the rest looked up from reference TRBV11-2 and TRBJ2-5, is EAGVAQSPRYKIIEKRQSVAFWCNPISGHATLYWYQQILGQGPKLLIQFQNNGVVDDSQLPKDRFSAERLKGVDSTLKIQPAKLEDSAVYLCASSPYPGRETQYFGPGTRLLVL.

This clonotype was counted at least ten times. The genes are TRBV3-1 and TRBJ1-1, with D maybe TRBD1 (6 bases). Germline loops: CDR1 LGHDT, CDR2 YNNKEL (reference sequence). The V end lost 0 bases, the J end lost 11 bases, and 10 bases lay between the germline ends. The CDR3 extends over 12 amino acids. Here the CDR3 reads CASSQDPGAAFF. CDR3 in DNA: TGTGCCAGCAGCCAAGATCCGGGGGCTGCTTTCTTT.

This clonotype was seen ten or more times. The chain recombines TRBV9 with TRBJ1-1; maybe TRBD1 (5 bases). CDR1 and CDR2 from the germline V gene are SGDLS and YYNGEE. V was clipped by 4 bases and J by 3 bases, with 10 bases between them. CDR3 size: 13 residues. CDR3 in DNA: TGTGCCAGCAGCCCGGGGGACGACACTGAAGCTTTCTTT. This encodes CASSPGDDTEAFF.

The genes are TRBV29-1 and TRBJ2-7, with a tentative D call TRBD1 (6 bases). This CDR3 region has 14 residues. Trimming shortened V by 4 bases and J by 4 bases, and 17 bases separated the two germline ends. Looked up from germline, CDR1 is SQVTM and CDR2 is ANQGSEA. CDR3 sequence reads: CSVGLRQAPYEQYF. The CDR3 nucleotides read TGCAGCGTTGGATTGCGACAGGCCCCATACGAGCAGTACTTC.

This clonotype was recorded a few times. The rearrangement links TRBV19 to TRBJ2-3; D is unresolved. Per the germline V gene, CDR1 is LNHDA and CDR2 is SQIVND (reference sequence). V lost 3 bases and J lost 2, with 3 bases in between. This CDR3 has 12 amino acids. CDR3 sequence reads: CASSINTDTQYF. Here the CDR3 DNA reads TGTGCCAGTAGTATCAACACAGATACGCAGTATTTT.

This clonotype was seen ten or more times. The chain uses TRBV6-6 and TRBJ1-5; unclear D gene. The CDR3 runs to 15 residues. Germline-derived CDR1 and CDR2 are MNHNY and SVGAGI (reference sequence). V lost 2 bases and J lost 2, with 10 bases in between. The CDR3 coding sequence is TGTGCCAGCAGTTACCAAAGTGGGGGCAATCAGCCCCAGCATTTT. This encodes CASSYQSGGNQPQHF.

This clonotype was seen more than once but under ten times. The chain combines TRBV6-5 with TRBJ1-1, with D perhaps TRBD1 (6 bases). This CDR3 has 14 amino acids. V gave up 5 bases and J gave up 6 bases, with 16 bases separating them. Germline V gene sequence: CDR1 MNHEY, CDR2 SVGAGI. The CDR3 loop is CASSRNREGAEAFF. In DNA form, the CDR3 reads TGTGCCAGCAGTCGAAACAGGGAGGGTGCTGAAGCTTTCTTT.

This clonotype occurred a few times. J is TRBJ2-7 and V is TRBV4-1; D is unclear. The CDR3 spans 16 residues. Germline V gives CDR1 MGHRA, CDR2 YSYEKL. Deletions cut 0 bases from V and 1 base from J, with 13 bases between. The CDR3 region is CASSQDGTSFSYEQYF. The CDR3 DNA reads TGCGCCAGCAGCCAAGATGGAACAAGCTTTTCCTACGAGCAGTACTTC.

Here the CDR3 reads CSAAWTYEPNEQFF. DNA of the CDR3: TGCAGTGCTGCATGGACTTATGAACCCAATGAGCAGTTCTTC. The V and J genes are TRBV20-1 and TRBJ2-1; D might be TRBD2 (5 bases). Germline CDR1 DFQATT, CDR2 SNEGSKA (reference sequence). CDR3 length: 14 residues. V lost 5 bases and J lost 6, with 17 bases in between.

The CDR3 DNA sequence: TGCGCCAGCAGCCTGGGACATGCGAACACTGAAGCTTTCTTT. Protein sequence: CASSLGHANTEAFF. The chain couples TRBV5-1 to TRBJ1-1; maybe TRBD1 (6 bases). The V gene's germline CDR1 is SGHRS and CDR2 YFSETQ. The CDR3 loop spans 14 amino acids. V gave up 4 bases and J gave up 1 base, with 11 bases separating them.

This clonotype was observed many times. V is TRBV12-3 or TRBV12-4 and J is TRBJ1-2; D remains ambiguous. The CDR3 totals 14 residues. V shed 5 bases and J shed 4 bases, with 14 bases lying between them. The CDR3 DNA follows: TGTGCCAGCAGTCCCCCGGGAGAAACCTATGGCTACACCTTC. The encoded protein is CASSPPGETYGYTF.

This clonotype showed up just a few times. The chain has TRBV6-1 and TRBJ2-3; D may be TRBD1 (6 bases). The germline gives CDR1 MNHNS, CDR2 SASEGT. This CDR3 is 15 amino acids long. V was shortened by 4 bases and J by 2 bases, with 13 bases between the two germline ends. The CDR3 reads CASSGMGANTDTQYF. CDR3 nucleotide sequence: TGTGCCAGCAGTGGGATGGGGGCCAACACAGATACGCAGTATTTT.

This clonotype was recorded at least ten times. The chain joins TRBV18 to TRBJ1-1; D gene uncertain. V was clipped by 2 bases and J by 8 bases, with 18 bases between them. Germline CDR1 is KGHSH and CDR2 is LQKENI. The CDR3 consists of 15 residues. The CDR3 DNA reads as TGTGCCAGCTCACCAATAGTCAGGTCGGGTTCCGAAGCTTTCTTT. Amino acids: CASSPIVRSGSEAFF.

The sample holds a few counts of this clonotype. The chain has TRBV19 and TRBJ2-3; D uncertain. Deletions cut 2 bases from V and 2 bases from J, with 8 bases between. Germline V gives CDR1 LNHDA, CDR2 SQIVND (reference sequence). CDR3 size: 14 residues. This CDR3 is CASSIRRPTDTQYF. The CDR3 region has the DNA TGTGCCAGTAGTATAAGACGGCCCACAGATACGCAGTATTTT.

This clonotype was recorded a few times. The chain couples TRBV7-2 to TRBJ2-3; the D gene is possibly TRBD2 (6 bases). From germline, CDR1 is SGHTA and CDR2 FQGNSA. The CDR3 runs 14 residues. The V and J ends lost 1 base and 3 bases respectively, with 8 bases between them. CDR3: CASSLGDWTDTQYF. In DNA, the CDR3 is TGTGCCAGCAGCTTAGGGGACTGGACAGATACGCAGTATTTT.

This clonotype was seen repeatedly, ten times or more. This chain uses TRBV11-2 with TRBJ2-7; tentative D call: TRBD1 (6 bases). Germline CDR1 reads SGHAT; CDR2 reads FQNNGV. The CDR3 length is 15 residues. The ends were cut back, 0 bases at V and 3 bases at J, with 12 bases in the middle. CDR3: CASSLDRGAVYEQYF. The CDR3 DNA reads as TGTGCCAGCAGCTTAGACAGGGGCGCCGTCTACGAGCAGTACTTC.

This clonotype was counted a few times. The rearrangement links TRBV6-1 to TRBJ2-1, with a weak D call TRBD1 (7 bases). V lost 2 bases and J lost 2, with 13 bases in between. CDR3 length: 16 residues. The germline V gene has CDR1 MNHNS and CDR2 SASEGT. The CDR3 sequence: CASSERRRGAYNEQFF. As DNA, the CDR3 is TGTGCCAGCAGTGAAAGGCGCAGGGGGGCCTACAATGAGCAGTTCTTC.

Notes on this clonotype: Given a much more abundant clone one base away, this may be a read error. The chain has TRBV7-2 and TRBJ2-2; TRBD2 matches 7 bases. This CDR3 is 16 amino acids long. V dropped 1 base and J dropped 2; count of bases not matched to a gene: 4. Germline loops: CDR1 SGHTA, CDR2 FQGNSA. The CDR3 loop is CASSLGGGRNTGELFF. In nucleotides, the CDR3 is TGTGCCAGCAGCTTAGGCGGGGGTCGCAACACCGGGGAGCTGTTTTTT. The whole variable domain, filled in from reference TRBV7-2 and TRBJ2-2, reads GAGVSQSPSNKVTEKGKDVELRCDPISGHTALYWYRQSLGQGLEFLIYFQGNSAPDKSGLPSDRFSAERTGGSVSTLTIQRTQQEDSAVYLCASSLGGGRNTGELFFGEGSRLTVL.

There are many counts of this clonotype. The chain couples TRBV10-3 to TRBJ2-3, with D unresolved. CDR3 size: 15 residues. Between the trimmed V and J ends, which lost 2 bases and 2 bases, there was a span of 11 bases. In germline, CDR1 is ENHRY, CDR2 SYGVKD. CDR3 amino acids: CAISERPPTTDTQYF. CDR3 in DNA: TGTGCCATCAGTGAGAGGCCTCCTACCACAGATACGCAGTATTTT.

This clonotype was seen ten or more times. The chain has TRBV15 and TRBJ1-5; no clear D gene. The CDR3 covers 15 residues. The germline V and J ends were trimmed by 0 bases and 0 bases, with 6 bases remaining between them. The germline V gene has CDR1 LNHNV and CDR2 YYDKDF (reference sequence). CDR3 coding DNA: TGTGCCACCAGCAGAGAGTCTTATAGCAATCAGCCCCAGCATTTT. As protein: CATSRESYSNQPQHF.

V is TRBV24-1 and J is TRBJ2-3; D is possibly TRBD2 (6 bases). V lost 3 bases and J lost 0, with 12 bases in between. There are 16 residues in the CDR3. The germline CDR1 and CDR2 sequences are KGHDR and SFDVKD. The DNA of the CDR3 is TGTGCCACCAGTGATCCGATAGCGGAGAGCACAGATACGCAGTATTTT. It codes for CATSDPIAESTDTQYF.

This clonotype was seen repeatedly, ten times or more. The gene calls are TRBV4-3 and TRBJ2-7, with a possible D match to TRBD1 (5 bases). CDR1 and CDR2 from the germline V gene are LGHNA and YSLEER. The CDR3 runs to 15 residues. V lost 1 base, J lost 2 bases, and 12 bases lay in between. CDR3 residues: CASSQVWAGTYEQYF. The CDR3 nucleotides are TGCGCCAGCAGCCAAGTCTGGGCAGGGACCTACGAGCAGTACTTC.

The sample holds many counts of this clonotype. V is TRBV5-5 and J is TRBJ1-1; the match to TRBD1 covers 12 bases. V trimming: 4 bases; J trimming: 5 bases; junction bases outside the gene matches: 9. The CDR3 has 16 residues. Germline V gene sequence: CDR1 SGHKS, CDR2 YYEKEE (reference sequence). For the CDR3, the DNA is TGTGCCAGCAGCCCGCACGGGACAGGGGGCGGAACTGAAGCTTTCTTT. Its translation is CASSPHGTGGGTEAFF.

This clonotype occurred a few times. This sequence joins TRBV25-1 and TRBJ2-2; D is possibly TRBD1 or TRBD2 (5 bases each). The CDR3 contains 16 residues. The germline V gene has CDR1 MGHDK and CDR2 SYGVNS. V dropped 4 bases and J dropped 7 bases, with 19 bases sitting between them. Here the CDR3 reads CASSATVERGNGELFF. The CDR3 DNA sequence: TGTGCCAGCAGTGCTACAGTGGAGAGGGGCAACGGGGAGCTGTTTTTT.

In this sample, this clonotype turned up many times. This chain uses TRBV21-1 with TRBJ2-6; the table's TRBD1 call for D was not verified on the DNA. TRBV21-1 is a pseudogene locus. This CDR3 spans 15 amino acids. CDR3 region: CASTHRADGANVLTF. The CDR3 DNA follows: TGTGCCAGCACCCACAGGGCAGATGGGGCCAACGTCCTGACTTTC.